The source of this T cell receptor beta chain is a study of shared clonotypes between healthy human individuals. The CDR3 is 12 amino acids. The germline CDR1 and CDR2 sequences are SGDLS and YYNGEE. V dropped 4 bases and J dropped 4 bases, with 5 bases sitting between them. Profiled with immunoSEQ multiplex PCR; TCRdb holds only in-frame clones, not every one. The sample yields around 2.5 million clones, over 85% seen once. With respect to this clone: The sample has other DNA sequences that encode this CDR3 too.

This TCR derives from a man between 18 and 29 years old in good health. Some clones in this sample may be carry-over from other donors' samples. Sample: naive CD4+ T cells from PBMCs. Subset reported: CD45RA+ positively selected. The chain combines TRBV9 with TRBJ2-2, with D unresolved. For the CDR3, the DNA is TGTGCCAGCAGCCCTTTCACCGGGGAGCTGTTTTTT. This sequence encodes CASSPFTGELFF.